Sequencing of this T cell receptor beta chain was carried out in a study of blood T cell repertoires in COVID-19. Study-wide context: T cells, B-cell-depleted T cells, or PBMCs provided the cDNA or gDNA that served as material.

While infection was still active, Seattle patients were enrolled and then followed longitudinally. The repertoire was sequenced with immunoSEQ multiplex PCR; TCRdb's copy has only in-frame clones and lacks some. The sample lists approximately 350,000 clones, around 86% occurring once. The germline CDR1 and CDR2 sequences are WSHSY and SAAADI. The junction had 4 bases not matched to a gene; V was cut back by 6 bases and J by 9 bases. This CDR3 has 14 residues. The source material was peripheral blood. V gene TRBV10-2 combines with J gene TRBJ1-6; 11 positions agree with TRBD1. The TCR comes from a woman aged 45-65 years with COVID-19, enrolled during active disease. The CDR3 nucleotides are TGCGCCAGCAGAACGGGACAGGGGGGTTCACCCCTCCACTTT. Its translation is CASRTGQGGSPLHF.